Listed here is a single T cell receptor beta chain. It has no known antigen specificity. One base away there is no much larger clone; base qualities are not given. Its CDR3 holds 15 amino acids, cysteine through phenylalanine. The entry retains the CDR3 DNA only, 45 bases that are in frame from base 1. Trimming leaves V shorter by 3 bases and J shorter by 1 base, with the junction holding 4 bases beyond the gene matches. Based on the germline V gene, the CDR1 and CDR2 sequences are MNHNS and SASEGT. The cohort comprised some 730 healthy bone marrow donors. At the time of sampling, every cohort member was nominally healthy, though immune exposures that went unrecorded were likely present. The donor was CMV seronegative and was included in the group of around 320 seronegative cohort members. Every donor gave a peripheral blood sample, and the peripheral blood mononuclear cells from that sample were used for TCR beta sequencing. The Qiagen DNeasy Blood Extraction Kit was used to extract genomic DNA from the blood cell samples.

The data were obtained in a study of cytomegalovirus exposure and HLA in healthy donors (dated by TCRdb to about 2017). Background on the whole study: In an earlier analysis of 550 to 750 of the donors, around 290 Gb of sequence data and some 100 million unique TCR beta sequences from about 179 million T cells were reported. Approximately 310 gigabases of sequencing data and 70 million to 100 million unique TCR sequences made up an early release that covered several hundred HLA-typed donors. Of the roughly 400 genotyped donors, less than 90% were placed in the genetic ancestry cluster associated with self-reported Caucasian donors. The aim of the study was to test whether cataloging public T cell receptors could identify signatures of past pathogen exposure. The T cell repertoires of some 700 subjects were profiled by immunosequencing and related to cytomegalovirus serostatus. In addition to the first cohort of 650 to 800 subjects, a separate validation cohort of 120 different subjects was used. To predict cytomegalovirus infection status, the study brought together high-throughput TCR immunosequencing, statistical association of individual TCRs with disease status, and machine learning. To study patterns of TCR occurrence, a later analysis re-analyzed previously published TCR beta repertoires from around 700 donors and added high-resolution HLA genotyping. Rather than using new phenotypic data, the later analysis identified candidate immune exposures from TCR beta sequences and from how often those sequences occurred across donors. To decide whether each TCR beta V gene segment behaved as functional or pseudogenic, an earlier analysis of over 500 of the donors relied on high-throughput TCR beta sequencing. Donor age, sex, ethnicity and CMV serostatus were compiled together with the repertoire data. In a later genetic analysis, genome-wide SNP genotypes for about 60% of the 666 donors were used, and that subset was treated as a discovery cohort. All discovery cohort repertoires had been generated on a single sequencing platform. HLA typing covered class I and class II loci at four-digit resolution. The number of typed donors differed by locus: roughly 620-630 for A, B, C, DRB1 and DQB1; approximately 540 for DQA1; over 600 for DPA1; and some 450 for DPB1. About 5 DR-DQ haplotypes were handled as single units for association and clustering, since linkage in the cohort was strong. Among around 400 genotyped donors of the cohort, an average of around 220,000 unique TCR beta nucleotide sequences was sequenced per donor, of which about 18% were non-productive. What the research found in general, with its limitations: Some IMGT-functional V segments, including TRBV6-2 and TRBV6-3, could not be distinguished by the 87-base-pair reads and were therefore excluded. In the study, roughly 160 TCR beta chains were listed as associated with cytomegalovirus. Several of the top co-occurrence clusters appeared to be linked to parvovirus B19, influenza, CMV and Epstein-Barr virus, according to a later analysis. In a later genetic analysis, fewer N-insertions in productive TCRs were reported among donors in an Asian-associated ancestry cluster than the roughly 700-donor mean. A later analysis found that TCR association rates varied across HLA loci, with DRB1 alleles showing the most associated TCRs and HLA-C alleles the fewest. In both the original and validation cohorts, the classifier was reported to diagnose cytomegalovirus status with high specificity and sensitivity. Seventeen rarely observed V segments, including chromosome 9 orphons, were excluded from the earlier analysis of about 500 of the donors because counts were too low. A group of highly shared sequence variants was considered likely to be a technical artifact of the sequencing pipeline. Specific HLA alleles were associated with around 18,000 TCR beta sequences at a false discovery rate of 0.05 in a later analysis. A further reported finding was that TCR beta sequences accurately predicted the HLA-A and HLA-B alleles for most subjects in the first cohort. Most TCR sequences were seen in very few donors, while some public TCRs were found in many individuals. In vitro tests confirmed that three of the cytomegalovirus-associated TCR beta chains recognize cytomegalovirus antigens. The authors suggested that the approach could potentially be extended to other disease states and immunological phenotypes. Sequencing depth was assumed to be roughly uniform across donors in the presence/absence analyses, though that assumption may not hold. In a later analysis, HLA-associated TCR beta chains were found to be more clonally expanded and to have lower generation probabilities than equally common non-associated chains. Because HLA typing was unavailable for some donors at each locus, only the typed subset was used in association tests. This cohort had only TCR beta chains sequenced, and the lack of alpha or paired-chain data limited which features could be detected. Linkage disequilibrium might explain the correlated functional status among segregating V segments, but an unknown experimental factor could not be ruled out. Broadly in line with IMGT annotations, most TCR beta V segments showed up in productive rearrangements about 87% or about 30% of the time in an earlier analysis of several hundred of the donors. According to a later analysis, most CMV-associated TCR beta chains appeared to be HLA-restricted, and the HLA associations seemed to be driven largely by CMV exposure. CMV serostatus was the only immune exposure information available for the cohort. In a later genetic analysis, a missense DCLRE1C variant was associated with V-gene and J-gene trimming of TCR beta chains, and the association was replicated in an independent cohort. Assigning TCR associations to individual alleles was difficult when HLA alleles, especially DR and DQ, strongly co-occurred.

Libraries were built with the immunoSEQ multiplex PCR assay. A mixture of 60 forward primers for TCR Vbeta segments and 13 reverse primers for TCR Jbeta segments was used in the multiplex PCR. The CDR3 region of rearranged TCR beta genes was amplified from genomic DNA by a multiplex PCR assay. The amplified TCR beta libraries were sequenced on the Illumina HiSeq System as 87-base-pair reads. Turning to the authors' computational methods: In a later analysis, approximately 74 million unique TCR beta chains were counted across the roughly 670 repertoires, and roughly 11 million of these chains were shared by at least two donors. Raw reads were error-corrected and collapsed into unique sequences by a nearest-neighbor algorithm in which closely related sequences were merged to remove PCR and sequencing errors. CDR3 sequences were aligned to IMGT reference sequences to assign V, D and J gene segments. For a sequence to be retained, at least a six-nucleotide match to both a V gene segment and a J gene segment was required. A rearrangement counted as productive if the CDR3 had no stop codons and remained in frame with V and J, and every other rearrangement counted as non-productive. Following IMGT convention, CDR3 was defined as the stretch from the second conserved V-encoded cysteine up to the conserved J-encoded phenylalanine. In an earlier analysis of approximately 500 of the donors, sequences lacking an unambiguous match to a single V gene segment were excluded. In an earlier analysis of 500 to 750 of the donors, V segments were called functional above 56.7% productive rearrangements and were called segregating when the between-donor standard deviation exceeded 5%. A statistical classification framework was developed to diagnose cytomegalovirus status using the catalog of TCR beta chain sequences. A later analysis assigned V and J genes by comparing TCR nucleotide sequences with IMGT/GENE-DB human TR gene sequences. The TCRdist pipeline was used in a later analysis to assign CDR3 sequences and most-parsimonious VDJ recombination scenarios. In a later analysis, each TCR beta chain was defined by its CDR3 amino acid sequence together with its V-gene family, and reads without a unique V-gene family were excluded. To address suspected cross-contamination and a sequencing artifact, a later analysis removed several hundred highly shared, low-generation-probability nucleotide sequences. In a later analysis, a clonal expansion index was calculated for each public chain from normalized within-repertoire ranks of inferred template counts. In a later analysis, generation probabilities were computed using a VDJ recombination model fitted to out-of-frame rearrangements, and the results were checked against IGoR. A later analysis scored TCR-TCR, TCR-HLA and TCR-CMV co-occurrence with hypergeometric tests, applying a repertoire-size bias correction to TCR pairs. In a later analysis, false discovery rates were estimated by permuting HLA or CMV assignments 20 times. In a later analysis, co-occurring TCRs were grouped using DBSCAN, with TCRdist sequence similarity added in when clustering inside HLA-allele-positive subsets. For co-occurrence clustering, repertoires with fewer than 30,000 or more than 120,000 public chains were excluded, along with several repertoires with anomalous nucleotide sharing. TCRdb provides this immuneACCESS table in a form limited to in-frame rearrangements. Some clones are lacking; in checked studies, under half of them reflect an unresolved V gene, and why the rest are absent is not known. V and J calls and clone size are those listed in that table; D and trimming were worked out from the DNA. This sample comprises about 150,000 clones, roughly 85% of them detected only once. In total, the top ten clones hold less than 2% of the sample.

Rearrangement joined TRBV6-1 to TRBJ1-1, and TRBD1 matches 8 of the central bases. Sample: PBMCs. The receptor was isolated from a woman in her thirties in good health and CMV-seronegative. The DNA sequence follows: TGTGCCAGCAGTGACCTCACAGGGGGGAACACTGAAGCTTTCTTT. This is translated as CASSDLTGGNTEAFF.